What follows is one T cell receptor (beta chain) and its context. The antigen it binds to is not known. Base qualities are not provided; no much larger clone lies one nucleotide away. The junction shows trimming of 5 bases on V and 2 bases on J, plus 9 bases between the germline ends. As encoded in the germline V gene, CDR1 is SGHTA while CDR2 is FQGNSA. Reading from cysteine to phenylalanine, the CDR3 counts 13 amino acids. The kept DNA is CDR3 alone, 39 bases in frame from the first base. The data stem from a study of blood T cell repertoires in COVID-19 (TCRdb year 2020). At the level of the whole study: Samples from collaborators originated in the United States, Italy and Spain and spanned both the acute and convalescent phases of COVID-19. The repertoires were released in a freely available public database meant as a resource for research on the immune response to SARS-CoV-2. Samples came from the ongoing ImmuneRACE study (first 160 participants) plus 1,254 subjects from 6 global collaborators. The sample metadata nearly always contained a de-identified subject ID, COVID-19 status, age in years and sex. The prospective study material was composed of cDNA or gDNA derived from T cells, B-cell-depleted T cells, or PBMCs. Where available, HLA class I and class II types were taken from metadata supplied by the sample provider and were not determined by assay-based typing. Subjects who had been exposed to COVID-19, were actively infected with it, or had recovered from it provided the deeply sampled blood TCRbeta repertoires that made up the dataset.

What the authors observed across the whole study: The quantity of clinical and demographic metadata differed by source and by participant and was supplied without curation.

TCRbeta CDR3 regions were amplified from genomic DNA using the immunoSEQ Assay, a bias-controlled multiplex PCR. As for how the authors treated the data: Within the assay, amplification of reference gene primers was used to estimate how many nucleated cells each sample contained. Sequence reads were collapsed and filtered to measure the absolute abundance of every unique TCRbeta CDR3 rearrangement. For each sample, productive Simpson clonality was calculated as the square root of Simpson's diversity index over productive rearrangements. Held by TCRdb, this immuneACCESS table contains in-frame sequences only and omits some clones. Under half of the omission traces to an unresolved V gene where checked; the cause of the rest is unknown. D and trimming come from the DNA, and the V and J calls and clone size come from that table. The sample table records around 94,000 clones; about 72% of these occur just once. The ten largest clonotypes hold 9.5% to 10% of the sample.

The collaborating institutions used their own protocols to collect whole blood in K2EDTA tubes. For TCRbeta analysis, collaborators shipped samples as frozen whole blood, isolated PBMCs, or DNA extracted from either of those sample types. Source material: peripheral blood. Recombination linked TRBV7-2 to TRBJ1-1, with no reliable assignment of the D segment. The receptor's source is a man in his sixties with active or convalescent COVID-19. This receptor carries the CDR3 CASSLTVNTEAFF. The sequenced DNA is TGTGCCAGCAGCCTAACAGTTAACACTGAAGCTTTCTTT. Where the CDR3 stops, the reference TRBV7-2 and TRBJ1-1 genes take over; the full variable domain is GAGVSQSPSNKVTEKGKDVELRCDPISGHTALYWYRQSLGQGLEFLIYFQGNSAPDKSGLPSDRFSAERTGGSVSTLTIQRTQQEDSAVYLCASSLTVNTEAFFGQGTRLTVV.